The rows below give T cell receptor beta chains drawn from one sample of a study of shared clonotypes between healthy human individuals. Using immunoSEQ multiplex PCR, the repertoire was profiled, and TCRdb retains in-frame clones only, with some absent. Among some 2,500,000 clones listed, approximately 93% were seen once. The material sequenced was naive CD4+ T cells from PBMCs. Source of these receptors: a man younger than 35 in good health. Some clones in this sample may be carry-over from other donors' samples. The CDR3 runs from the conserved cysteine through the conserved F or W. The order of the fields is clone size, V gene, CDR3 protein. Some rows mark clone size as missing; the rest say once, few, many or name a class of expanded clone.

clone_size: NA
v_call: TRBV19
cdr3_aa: CASRLVGGHTGELFF

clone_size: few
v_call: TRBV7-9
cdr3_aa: CASSPYNEQFF

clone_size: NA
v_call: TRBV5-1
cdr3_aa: CASSSLAGGSPDTQYF

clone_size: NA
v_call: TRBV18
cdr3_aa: CASSPQSGASYEQYF

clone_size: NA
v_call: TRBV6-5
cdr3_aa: CASSYSTGYGQYF

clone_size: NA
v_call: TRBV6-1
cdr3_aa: CASSEVGTGGTEAFF

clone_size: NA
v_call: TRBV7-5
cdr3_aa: CASSYGTSYEQYF

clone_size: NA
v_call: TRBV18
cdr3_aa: CASSGLAGTDTQYF

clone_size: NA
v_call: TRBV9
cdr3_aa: CASSPRGPGQGRTGELFF

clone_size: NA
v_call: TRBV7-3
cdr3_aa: CASSQNRDYNEQFF

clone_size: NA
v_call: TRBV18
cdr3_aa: CASSPVQGAADTQYF

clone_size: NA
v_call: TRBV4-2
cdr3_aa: CASSLGTSMDEQYF

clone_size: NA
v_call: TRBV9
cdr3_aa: CASSVEGGNTGELFF

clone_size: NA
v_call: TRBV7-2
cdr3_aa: CASSLGGTKQETQYF

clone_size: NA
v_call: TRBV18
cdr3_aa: CASKTGSAKNIQYF

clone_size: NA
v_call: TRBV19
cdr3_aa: CASSMGQATYEQYF

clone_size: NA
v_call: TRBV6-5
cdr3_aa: CASSRPGQVTEAFF

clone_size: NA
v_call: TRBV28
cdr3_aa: CASRSSGSGNTIYF

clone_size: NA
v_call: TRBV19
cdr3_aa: CASSSRGPGYTF

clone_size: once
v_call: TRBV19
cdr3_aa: CASSRTLMNTEAFF

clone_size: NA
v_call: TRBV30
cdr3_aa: CAWGETDTQYF

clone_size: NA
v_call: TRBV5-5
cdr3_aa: CASSTLQGPSSGANVLTF

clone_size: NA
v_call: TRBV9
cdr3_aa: CASSVESGSGAQYF

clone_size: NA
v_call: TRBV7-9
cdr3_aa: CASSSRTTYGYTF

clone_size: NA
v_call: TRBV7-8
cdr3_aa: CASSTRGGRTSYEQYF

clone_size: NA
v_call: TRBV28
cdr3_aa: CASSAQGRSSNQPQHF